The clone carrying this TCR beta chain came up many times. The data were obtained in a study of T cells in Graves' hyperthyroidism and ophthalmopathy. Clinical symptoms, serum thyroxine, TRAb, thyroid ultrasound and orbital computed tomography established diagnosis. Trimming stripped 1 base from V and 7 bases from J, with 22 bases between. The CDR3 has 16 residues. Per germline, CDR1 SQVTM and CDR2 ANQGSEA. Amplified regions were TCR beta CDR3 sequences from RNA transcripts. Using the HTBI primer set, a first-round RT-PCR was run on the TCR CDR3. In TCRdb, the multiplex PCR reads were re-called with MiXCR into one record per CDR3 protein. The repertoire consists of some 250,000 distinct CDR3 sequences, with about 14% occurring once and the leading ten covering 10% to 15%.

The sequence was obtained from a woman in her 40s with Graves' hyperthyroidism that later progressed to Graves' ophthalmopathy. Material: blood. The rearrangement joins TRBV29-1 to TRBJ2-5; tentatively, D is TRBD1 (6 bases). The DNA for the CDR3 is TGCAGCGTTGAAGGGGGGCTGGCAGGGAGTCTTGGGACCCAGTACTTC. Its protein product is CSVEGGLAGSLGTQYF.